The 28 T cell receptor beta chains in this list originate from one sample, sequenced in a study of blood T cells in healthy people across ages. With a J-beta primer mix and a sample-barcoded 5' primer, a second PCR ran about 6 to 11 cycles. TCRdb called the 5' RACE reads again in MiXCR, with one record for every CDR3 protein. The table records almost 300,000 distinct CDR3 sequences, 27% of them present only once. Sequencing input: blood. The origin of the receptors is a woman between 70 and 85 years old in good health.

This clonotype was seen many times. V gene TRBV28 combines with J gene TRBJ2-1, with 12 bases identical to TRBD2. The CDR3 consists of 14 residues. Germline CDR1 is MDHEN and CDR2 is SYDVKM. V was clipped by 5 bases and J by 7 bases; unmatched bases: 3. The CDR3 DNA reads TGTGCCAGCAGTCTAGCGGGAGGGCCTAATGAGCAGTTCTTC. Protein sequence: CASSLAGGPNEQFF. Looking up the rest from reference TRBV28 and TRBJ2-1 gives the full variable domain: DVKVTQSSRYLVKRTGEKVFLECVQDMDHENMFWYRQDPGLGLRLIYFSYDVKMKEKGDIPEGYSVSREKKERFSLILESASTNQTSMYLCASSLAGGPNEQFFGPGTRLTVL.

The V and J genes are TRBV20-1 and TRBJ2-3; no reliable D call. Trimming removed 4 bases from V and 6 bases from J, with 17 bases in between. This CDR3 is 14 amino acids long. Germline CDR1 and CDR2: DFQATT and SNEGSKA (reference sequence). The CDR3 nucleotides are TGCAGTGCTACTAGACAAGTCCCTCGGGATACGCAGTATTTT. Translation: CSATRQVPRDTQYF.

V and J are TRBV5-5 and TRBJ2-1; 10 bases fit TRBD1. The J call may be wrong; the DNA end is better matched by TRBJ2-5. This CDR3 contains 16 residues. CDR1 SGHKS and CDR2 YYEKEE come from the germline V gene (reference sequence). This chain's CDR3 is CASSSGQGITRETQYF. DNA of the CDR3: TGTGCCAGCAGCTCGGGACAGGGGATCACTCGAGAGACCCAGTACTTC.

DNA of the CDR3: TGTGCCAGCAGCTCCCAGGGAGGCTCTGGAAACACCATATATTTT. Protein: CASSSQGGSGNTIYF. The V call is TRBV7-2, the J call TRBJ1-3; possible D gene TRBD1, 5 bases. V gave up 4 bases and J gave up 0 bases, with 10 bases separating them. From germline, CDR1 is SGHTA and CDR2 FQGNSA. The CDR3 spans 15 residues.

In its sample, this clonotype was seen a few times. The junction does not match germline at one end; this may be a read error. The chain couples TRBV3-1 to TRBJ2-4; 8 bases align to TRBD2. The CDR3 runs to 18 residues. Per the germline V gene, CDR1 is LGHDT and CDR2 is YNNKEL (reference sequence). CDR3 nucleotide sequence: TGCGCCAGCAGCCGCCCTACAAGCGGGAGTGGGGCCAAAAACATTCAGTACTTC. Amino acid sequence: CASSRPTSGSGAKNIQYF.

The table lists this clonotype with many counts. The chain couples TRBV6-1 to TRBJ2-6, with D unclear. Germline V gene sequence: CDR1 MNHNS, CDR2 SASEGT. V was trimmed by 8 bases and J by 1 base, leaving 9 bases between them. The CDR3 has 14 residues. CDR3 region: CASFSGSGANVLTF. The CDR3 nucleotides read TGTGCCAGCTTCAGTGGTTCTGGGGCCAACGTCCTGACTTTC.

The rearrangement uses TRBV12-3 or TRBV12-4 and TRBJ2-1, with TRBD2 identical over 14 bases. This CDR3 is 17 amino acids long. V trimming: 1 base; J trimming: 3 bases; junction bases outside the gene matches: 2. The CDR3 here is CASSLGGTSGGYNEQFF. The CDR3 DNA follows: TGTGCCAGCAGTTTAGGGGGGACTAGCGGGGGCTACAATGAGCAGTTCTTC.

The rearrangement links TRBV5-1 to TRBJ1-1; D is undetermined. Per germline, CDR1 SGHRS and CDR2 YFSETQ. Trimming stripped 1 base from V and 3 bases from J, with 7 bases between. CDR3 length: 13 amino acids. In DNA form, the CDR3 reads TGCGCCAGCAGCTTGCTTGGGGACACTGAAGCTTTCTTT. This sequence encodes CASSLLGDTEAFF. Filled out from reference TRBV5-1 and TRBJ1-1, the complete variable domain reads KAGVTQTPRYLIKTRGQQVTLSCSPISGHRSVSWYQQTPGQGLQFLFEYFSETQRNKGNFPGRFSGRQFSNSRSEMNVSTLELGDSALYLCASSLLGDTEAFFGQGTRLTVV.

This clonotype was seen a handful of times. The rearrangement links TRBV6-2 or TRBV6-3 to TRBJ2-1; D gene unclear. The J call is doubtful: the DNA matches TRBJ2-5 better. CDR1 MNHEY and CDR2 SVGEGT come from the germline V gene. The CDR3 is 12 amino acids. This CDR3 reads CASSYGKETQYF. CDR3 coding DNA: TGTGCCAGCAGTTATGGGAAAGAGACCCAGTACTTC.

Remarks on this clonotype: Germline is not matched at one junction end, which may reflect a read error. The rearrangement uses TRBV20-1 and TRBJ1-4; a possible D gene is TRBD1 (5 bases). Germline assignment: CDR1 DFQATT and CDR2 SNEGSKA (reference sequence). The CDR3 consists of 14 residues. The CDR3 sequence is CSARELGLDEKPFF. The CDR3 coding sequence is TGCAGTGCTAGAGAATTGGGGCTGGATGAAAAACCGTTTTTT.

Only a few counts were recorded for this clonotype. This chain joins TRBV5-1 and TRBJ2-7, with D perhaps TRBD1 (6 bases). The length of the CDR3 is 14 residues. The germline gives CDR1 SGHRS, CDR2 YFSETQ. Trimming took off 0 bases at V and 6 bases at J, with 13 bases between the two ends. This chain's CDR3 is CASSLDREEVEQYF. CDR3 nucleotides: TGCGCCAGCAGCTTGGACAGGGAAGAGGTCGAGCAGTACTTC.

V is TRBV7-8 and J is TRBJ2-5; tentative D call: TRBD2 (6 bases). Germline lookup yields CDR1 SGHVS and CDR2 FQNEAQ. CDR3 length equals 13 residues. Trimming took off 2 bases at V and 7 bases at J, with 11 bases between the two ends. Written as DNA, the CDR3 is TGTGCCAGCAGCTTATTAGCGGCCCCGACCCAGTACTTC. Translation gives CASSLLAAPTQYF.

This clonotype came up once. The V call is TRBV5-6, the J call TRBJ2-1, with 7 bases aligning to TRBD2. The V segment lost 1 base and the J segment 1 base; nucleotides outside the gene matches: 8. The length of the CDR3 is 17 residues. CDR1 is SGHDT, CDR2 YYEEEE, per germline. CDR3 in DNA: TGTGCCAGCAGCTTGACCGTCGGGAGGCTGTCCTACAATGAGCAGTTCTTC. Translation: CASSLTVGRLSYNEQFF.

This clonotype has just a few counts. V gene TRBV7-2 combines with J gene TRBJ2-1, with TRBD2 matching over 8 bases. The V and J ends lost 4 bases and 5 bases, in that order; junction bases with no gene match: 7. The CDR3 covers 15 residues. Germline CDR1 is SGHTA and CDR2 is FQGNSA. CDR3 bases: TGTGCCAGCAGCTACACTAGCGGAGGGAACAATGAGCAGTTCTTC. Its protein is CASSYTSGGNNEQFF.

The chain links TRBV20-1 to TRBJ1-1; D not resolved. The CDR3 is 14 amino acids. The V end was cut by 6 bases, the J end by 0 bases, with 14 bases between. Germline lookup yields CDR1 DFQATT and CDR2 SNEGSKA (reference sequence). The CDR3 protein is CSAHDNGLNTEAFF. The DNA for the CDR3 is TGCAGTGCCCACGACAATGGGTTGAACACTGAAGCTTTCTTT.

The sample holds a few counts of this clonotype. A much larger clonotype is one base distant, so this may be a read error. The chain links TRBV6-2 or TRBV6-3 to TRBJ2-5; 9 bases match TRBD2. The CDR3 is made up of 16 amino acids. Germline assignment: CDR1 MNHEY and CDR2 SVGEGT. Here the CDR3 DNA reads TGTGCCAGCACCGGCGCGGGGTTAGCGGGAGCAGAGACCCAGTGCTTC. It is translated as CASTGAGLAGAETQCF.

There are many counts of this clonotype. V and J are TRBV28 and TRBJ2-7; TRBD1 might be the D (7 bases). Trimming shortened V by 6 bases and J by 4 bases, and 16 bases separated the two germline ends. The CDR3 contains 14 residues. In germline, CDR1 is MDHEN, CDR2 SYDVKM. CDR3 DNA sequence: TGTGCCAGCAGCTCCCTGGCAGGGGGGTACGAGCAGTACTTC. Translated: CASSSLAGGYEQYF.

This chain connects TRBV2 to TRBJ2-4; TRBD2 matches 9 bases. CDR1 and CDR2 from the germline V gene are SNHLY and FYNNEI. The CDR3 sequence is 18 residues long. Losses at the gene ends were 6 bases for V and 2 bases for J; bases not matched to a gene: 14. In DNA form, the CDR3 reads TGTGCCAGCAGCGGTCTGCTAGCGGGGTTAGATTCCAAAAACATTCAGTACTTC. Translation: CASSGLLAGLDSKNIQYF.

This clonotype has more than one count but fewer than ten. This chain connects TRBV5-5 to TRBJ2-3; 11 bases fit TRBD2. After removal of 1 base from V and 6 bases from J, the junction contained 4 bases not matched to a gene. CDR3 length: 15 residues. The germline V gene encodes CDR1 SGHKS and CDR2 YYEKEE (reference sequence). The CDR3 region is CASSLRLAGGDTQYF. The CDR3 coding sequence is TGTGCCAGCAGCTTGAGGCTAGCGGGGGGCGATACGCAGTATTTT.

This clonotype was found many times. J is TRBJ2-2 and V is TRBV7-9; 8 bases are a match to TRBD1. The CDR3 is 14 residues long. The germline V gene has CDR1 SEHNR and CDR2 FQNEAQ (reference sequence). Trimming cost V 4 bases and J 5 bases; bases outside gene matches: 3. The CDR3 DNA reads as TGTGCCAGCAGCTCGGACAGGGTGACCGGGGAGCTGTTTTTT. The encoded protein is CASSSDRVTGELFF. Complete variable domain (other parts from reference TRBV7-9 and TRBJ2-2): DTGVSQNPRHKITKRGQNVTFRCDPISEHNRLYWYRQTLGQGPEFLTYFQNEAQLEKSRLLSDRFSAERPKGSFSTLEIQRTEQGDSAMYLCASSSDRVTGELFFGEGSRLTVL.

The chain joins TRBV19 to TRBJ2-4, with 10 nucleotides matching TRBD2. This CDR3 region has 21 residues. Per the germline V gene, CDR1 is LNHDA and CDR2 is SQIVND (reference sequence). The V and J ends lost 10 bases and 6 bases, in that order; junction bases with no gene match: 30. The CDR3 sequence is CATLPGVGTSVSRDALNIQYF. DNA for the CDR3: TGTGCCACCCTTCCTGGGGTCGGGACTAGCGTCTCGCGAGATGCCCTAAACATTCAGTACTTC.

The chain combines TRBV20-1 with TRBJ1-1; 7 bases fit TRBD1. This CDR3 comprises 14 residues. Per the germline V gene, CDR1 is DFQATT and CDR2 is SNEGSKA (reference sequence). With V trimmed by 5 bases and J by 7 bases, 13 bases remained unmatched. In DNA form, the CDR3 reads TGCAGTGCTCCAGGGGGGATGTTGCAGGGTGAAGCTTTCTTT. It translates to CSAPGGMLQGEAFF.

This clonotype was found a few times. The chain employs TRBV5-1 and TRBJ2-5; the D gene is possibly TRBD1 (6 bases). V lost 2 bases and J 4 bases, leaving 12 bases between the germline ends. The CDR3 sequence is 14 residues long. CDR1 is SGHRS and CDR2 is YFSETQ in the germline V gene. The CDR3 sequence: CASSLVQGSETQYF. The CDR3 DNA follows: TGCGCCAGCAGCTTAGTACAGGGTTCAGAGACCCAGTACTTC.

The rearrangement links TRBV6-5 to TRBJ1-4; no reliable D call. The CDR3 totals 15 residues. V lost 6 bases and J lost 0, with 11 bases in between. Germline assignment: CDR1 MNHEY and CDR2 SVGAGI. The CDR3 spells CASSHRTATNEKLFF. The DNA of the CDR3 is TGTGCCAGCAGCCATCGGACGGCAACTAATGAAAAACTGTTTTTT.

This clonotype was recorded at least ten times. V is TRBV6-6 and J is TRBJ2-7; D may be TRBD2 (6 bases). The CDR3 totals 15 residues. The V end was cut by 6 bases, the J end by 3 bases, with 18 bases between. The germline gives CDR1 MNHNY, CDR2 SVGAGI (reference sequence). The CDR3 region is CASSDPSEGNYEQYF. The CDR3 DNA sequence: TGTGCCAGCAGCGACCCTAGCGAGGGAAACTACGAGCAGTACTTC.

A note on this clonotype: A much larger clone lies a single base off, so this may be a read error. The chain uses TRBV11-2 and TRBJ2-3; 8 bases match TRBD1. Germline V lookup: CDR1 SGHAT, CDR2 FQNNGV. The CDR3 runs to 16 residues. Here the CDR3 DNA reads TGTGCCAGCAGCTTAGGGGACAGGCGGGGACGGGATACGCGGTATTTT. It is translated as CASSLGDRRGRDTRYF.

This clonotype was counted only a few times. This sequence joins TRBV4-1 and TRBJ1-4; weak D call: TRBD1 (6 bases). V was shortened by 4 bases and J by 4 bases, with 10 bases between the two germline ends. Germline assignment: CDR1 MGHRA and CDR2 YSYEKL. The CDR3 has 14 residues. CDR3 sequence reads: CASSPGQINEKLFF. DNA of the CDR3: TGCGCCAGCAGCCCAGGACAGATTAATGAAAAACTGTTTTTT.

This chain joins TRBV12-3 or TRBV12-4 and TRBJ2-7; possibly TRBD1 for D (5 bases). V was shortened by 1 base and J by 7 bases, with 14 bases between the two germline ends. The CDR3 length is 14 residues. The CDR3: CASSLVQGADEQYF. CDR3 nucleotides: TGTGCCAGCAGTTTAGTCCAGGGTGCAGATGAGCAGTACTTC.